The TCR beta chain described here comes from a study of blood T cell repertoires in COVID-19. Study at large: The analysed material was cDNA or gDNA that came from T cells, B-cell-depleted T cells, or PBMCs.

CDR3 length: 16 amino acids. The V segment lost 4 bases and the J segment 0 bases; nucleotides outside the gene matches: 6. Germline CDR1 and CDR2: LNHDA and SQIVND (reference sequence). Libraries were prepared by immunoSEQ multiplex PCR; TCRdb keeps only in-frame clonotypes and omits some of them. This table has about 120,000 clones, 90% appearing once. Patients of the Seattle cohort, enrolled during active infection, were followed longitudinally. What was sequenced was peripheral blood. J is TRBJ2-7 and V is TRBV19; the match to TRBD2 covers 10 bases. The sequence was obtained from a woman aged 55-75 years with COVID-19, enrolled during active disease. CDR3 sequence (DNA): TGTGCCAGTAGTACCCTAGCGGGGGTGAGCTCCTACGAGCAGTACTTC. Its translation is CASSTLAGVSSYEQYF.